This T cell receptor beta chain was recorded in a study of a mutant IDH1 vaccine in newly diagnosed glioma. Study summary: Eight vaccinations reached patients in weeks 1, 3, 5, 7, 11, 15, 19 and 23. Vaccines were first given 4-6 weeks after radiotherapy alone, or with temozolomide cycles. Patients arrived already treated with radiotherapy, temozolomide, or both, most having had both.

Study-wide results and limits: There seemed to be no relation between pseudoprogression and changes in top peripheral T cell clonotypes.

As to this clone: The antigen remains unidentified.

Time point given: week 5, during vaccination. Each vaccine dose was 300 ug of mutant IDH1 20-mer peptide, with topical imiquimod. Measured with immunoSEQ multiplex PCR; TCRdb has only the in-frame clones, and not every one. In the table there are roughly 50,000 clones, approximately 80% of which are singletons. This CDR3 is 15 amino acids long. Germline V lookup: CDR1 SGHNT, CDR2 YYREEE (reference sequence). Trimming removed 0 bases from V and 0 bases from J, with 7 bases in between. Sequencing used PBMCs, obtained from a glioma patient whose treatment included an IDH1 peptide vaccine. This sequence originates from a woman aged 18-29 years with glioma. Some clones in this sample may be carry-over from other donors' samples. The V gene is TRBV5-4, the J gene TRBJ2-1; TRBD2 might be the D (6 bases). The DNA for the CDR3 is TGTGCCAGCAGCTTGGTCGGGGGCTCCTACAATGAGCAGTTCTTC. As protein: CASSLVGGSYNEQFF.